The rows below give T cell receptor beta chains drawn from one sample of a study of shared clonotypes between healthy human individuals. Method: immunoSEQ multiplex PCR; TCRdb's copy keeps in-frame clones and lacks some. The table has roughly 500,000 clones, 90% to 96% seen once; the top ten hold about 0.054%. Specimen: naive CD4+ T cells sorted from blood. Receptors originate from a woman aged 25 to 39 in good health. Both conserved end residues are part of each CDR3. D genes are given only for firm matches. Clone size is shown for a subset of rows, as once, few, many or a class of expanded clone.

cdr3_nt: TGTGCCAGCAGTGCCCCCAACACCTACGAGCAGTACTTC
cdr3_aa: CASSAPNTYEQYF
j_call: TRBJ2-7
clone_size: NA
cdr3_length: 13
v_call: TRBV6-1
d_call: NA

cdr3_nt: TGTGCCTGGAGTGTGGACGGGGTTGCCGGGGAGCTGTTTTTT
cdr3_aa: CAWSVDGVAGELFF
j_call: TRBJ2-2
clone_size: NA
cdr3_length: 14
v_call: TRBV30
d_call: NA

cdr3_nt: TGTGCCAGCCAAGACGGACCGGGATTCCTGGAGCAGTACTTC
cdr3_aa: CASQDGPGFLEQYF
j_call: TRBJ2-7
clone_size: NA
cdr3_length: 14
v_call: TRBV6-1
d_call: NA

cdr3_nt: TGTGCCAGTAGTCTCGGACAGGGCCGTCTTGGTGAGCAGTACTTC
cdr3_aa: CASSLGQGRLGEQYF
j_call: TRBJ2-7
clone_size: NA
cdr3_length: 15
v_call: TRBV19
d_call: TRBD1

cdr3_nt: TGTGCCAGCAGTGAAGCGACTAGCGGGAGGGCCCTCAATGAGCAGTTCTTC
cdr3_aa: CASSEATSGRALNEQFF
j_call: TRBJ2-1
clone_size: NA
cdr3_length: 17
v_call: TRBV6-1
d_call: TRBD2

cdr3_nt: TGTGCCAGCAGCTTCAACCACCCCGGGGAGACCCAGTACTTC
cdr3_aa: CASSFNHPGETQYF
j_call: TRBJ2-5
clone_size: NA
cdr3_length: 14
v_call: TRBV5-6
d_call: NA

cdr3_nt: TGTGCCAGCAGCCTCAGGGGGAAGGCCCTCTCTGGGGCCAACGTCCTGACTTTC
cdr3_aa: CASSLRGKALSGANVLTF
j_call: TRBJ2-6
clone_size: NA
cdr3_length: 18
v_call: TRBV11-2
d_call: TRBD1

cdr3_nt: TGTGCCAGCTCACCCCAGTTCCGGGACACCACCGGGGAGCTGTTTTTT
cdr3_aa: CASSPQFRDTTGELFF
j_call: TRBJ2-2
clone_size: NA
cdr3_length: 16
v_call: TRBV18
d_call: NA

cdr3_nt: TGCGCCAGCAGTGAGGGGGTATCCTATGGCTACACCTTC
cdr3_aa: CASSEGVSYGYTF
j_call: TRBJ1-2
clone_size: few
cdr3_length: 13
v_call: TRBV10-2
d_call: NA

cdr3_nt: TGCAGCGTTGTAGGCTCTGACGACGCAGGCTCTGGGGCCAACGTCCTGACTTTC
cdr3_aa: CSVVGSDDAGSGANVLTF
j_call: TRBJ2-6
clone_size: NA
cdr3_length: 18
v_call: TRBV29-1
d_call: NA

cdr3_nt: TGCGCCAGCAGCCAGAGAGAGACGGGACTAGCGGGAGGGTTCAGCAATGAGCAGTTCTTC
cdr3_aa: CASSQRETGLAGGFSNEQFF
j_call: TRBJ2-1
clone_size: NA
cdr3_length: 20
v_call: TRBV4-1
d_call: TRBD2

cdr3_nt: TGCGCCAGCAAGGCGGTAGGGCAAGAGACCCAGTACTTC
cdr3_aa: CASKAVGQETQYF
j_call: TRBJ2-5
clone_size: NA
cdr3_length: 13
v_call: TRBV4-1
d_call: NA